These 6 T cell receptor beta chains came from one sample sequenced in a study of blood T cell repertoires in COVID-19. The protocol was immunoSEQ multiplex PCR, while the TCRdb copy is restricted to in-frame clones and leaves out a portion. The sample lists 76,000 or so clones, more than 65% occurring once. The specimen was peripheral blood. Source of these receptors: a man between 45 and 60 years old with acute or convalescent COVID-19.

This sequence joins TRBV18 and TRBJ2-7; 8 nucleotides agree with TRBD2. The germline V gene has CDR1 KGHSH and CDR2 LQKENI. J lost 4 bases, V lost 6 bases, and 5 bases had no gene match. The CDR3 is 13 residues long. The CDR3 DNA is TGTGCCAGCTCCCCCGGGGGGGGTTACGAGCAGTACTTC. Residues: CASSPGGGYEQYF.

This clone has more than one count but fewer than ten. The chain uses TRBV29-1 and TRBJ1-5; maybe TRBD1 (6 bases). This CDR3 spans 13 amino acids. The germline V gene encodes CDR1 SQVTM and CDR2 ANQGSEA. Trimming took 4 bases from V and 3 from J, leaving 10 bases between them. The chain's CDR3 is CSVAGQYNQPQHF. For the CDR3, the DNA is TGCAGCGTTGCTGGACAGTACAATCAGCCCCAGCATTTT.

This chain connects TRBV6-4 to TRBJ2-2; TRBD1 might be the D (6 bases). CDR3 length equals 15 residues. Deletions cut 6 bases from V and 6 bases from J, with 17 bases between. CDR1 and CDR2 (germline): MRHNA, SNTAGT. As DNA, the CDR3 is TGTGCCAGCAGGCGGGCAGGGGCTGGAGCCGGGGAGCTGTTTTTT. Amino acids: CASRRAGAGAGELFF.

The chain uses TRBV7-3 and TRBJ2-3; TRBD2 is a possible D gene (6 bases). V lost 4 bases to trimming and J lost 4 bases, with 15 bases between them. Germline V lookup: CDR1 SGHTA, CDR2 FQGTGA. The CDR3 runs to 15 residues. The CDR3, as DNA: TGTGCCAGCAGCTCCCAGAGTAGCGGTTCAGATACGCAGTATTTT. It specifies CASSSQSSGSDTQYF.

The rearrangement links TRBV12-3 or TRBV12-4 to TRBJ1-2; no clear D. This CDR3 contains 13 residues. Trimming removed 3 bases at V and 7 bases at J, with 12 bases between. The CDR3 DNA sequence: TGTGCCAGCAGTTTCAGCTCAGGAGGTGGCTACACCTTC. Protein: CASSFSSGGGYTF.

V is TRBV9 and J is TRBJ2-7; 7 bases fit TRBD1. This CDR3 contains 14 residues. Trimming cost V 5 bases and J 5 bases; bases outside gene matches: 10. Germline loops: CDR1 SGDLS, CDR2 YYNGEE. This chain's CDR3 is CASSYDRVRDEQYF. CDR3 in DNA: TGTGCCAGCAGTTACGACAGGGTCCGCGACGAGCAGTACTTC.